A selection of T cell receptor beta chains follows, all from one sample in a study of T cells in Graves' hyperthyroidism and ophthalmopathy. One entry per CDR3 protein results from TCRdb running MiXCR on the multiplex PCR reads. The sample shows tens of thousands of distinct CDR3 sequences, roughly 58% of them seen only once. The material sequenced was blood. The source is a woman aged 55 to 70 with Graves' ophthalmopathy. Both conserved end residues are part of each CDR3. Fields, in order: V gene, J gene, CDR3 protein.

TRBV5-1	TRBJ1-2	CASSLGGINPGRGYTF
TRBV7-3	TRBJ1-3	CASSLMGTSGGNTIYF
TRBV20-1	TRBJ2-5	CSALAPGAQETQYF
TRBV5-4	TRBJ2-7	CASSRGPSREQYF
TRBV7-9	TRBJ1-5	CASSLAQGTGNQPQHF
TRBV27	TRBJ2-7	CASSLSAGGFYEQYF
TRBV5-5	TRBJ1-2	CASSLVLMAGRNYGYAF
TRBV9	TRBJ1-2	CASSATGGGYGYTF
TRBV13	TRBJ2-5	CASSVGQGDQETQYF
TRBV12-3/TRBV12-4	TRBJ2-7	CASRVTSGSGYEQYF
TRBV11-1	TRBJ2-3	CASSSSSGTGTDTQYF
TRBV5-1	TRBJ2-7	CASSQLGFYEQYF
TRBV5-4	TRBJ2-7	CASGWETHGGQYF
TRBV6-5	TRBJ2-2	CASSWSRASNTGELFF
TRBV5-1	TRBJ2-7	CASSLGGRSSSYEQYF